The clone carrying this TCR beta chain was detected once. Its antigen is unknown. The sample belongs to a study of identical twins. Through template switching, a universal primer site was introduced, and the cDNA contained unique molecular identifiers. MiXCR, applied by TCRdb to the 5' RACE reads, yields one record per CDR3 protein. The repertoire holds about 720,000 distinct CDR3 sequences, with about 18% as singletons. Study-level results: Cord blood's abundant beta clonotypes had fewer insertions, unlike memory repertoires.

The CDR3 is made up of 13 amino acids. Between the trimmed V and J ends, which lost 5 bases and 5 bases, there was a span of 13 bases. Germline V gives CDR1 SGHTA, CDR2 FQGTGA. These data were likewise used in another study, on T cells expressing NK-cell markers.

The clonotype comes from a woman younger than 35 in good health. This sequence joins TRBV7-3 and TRBJ2-7, with D hard to call. The sequencing sample was made of PBMCs. CDR3 amino acids: CASSLSPPNEQYF. DNA of the CDR3: TGTGCCAGCAGCCTCTCCCCCCCGAACGAGCAGTACTTC.